The rows below give T cell receptor beta chains drawn from one sample of a study of blood T cell repertoires in COVID-19. Assay used: immunoSEQ multiplex PCR; TCRdb lists only in-frame clones, some missing. The sample yields about 31,000 clones, around 89% seen once. The material sequenced was peripheral blood. The receptor source for this set is an elderly man with acute or convalescent COVID-19. CDR3s include the opening cysteine and the closing phenylalanine or tryptophan. D genes are given only for firm matches. For some rows the clone size is stated as once, few or many, or as a class when expanded; others skip it.

cdr3_aa cdr3_nt j_call clone_size v_call cdr3_length d_call
CASSLSFSGYTF TGTGCCAGCAGTTTAAGTTTCAGTGGCTACACCTTC TRBJ1-2 NA TRBV12-3/TRBV12-4 12 NA
CASSLAGTGGVPYNEQFF TGCGCCAGCAGCTTGGCCGGAACAGGGGGTGTCCCCTACAATGAGCAGTTCTTC TRBJ2-1 NA TRBV5-1 18 TRBD1
CASSDGTGWTEAFF TGTGCCAGCAGTGACGGGACAGGGTGGACTGAAGCTTTCTTT TRBJ1-1 NA TRBV2 14 TRBD1
CASSLTGGNTEAFF TGTGCCAGCAGCTTGACAGGGGGGAACACTGAAGCTTTCTTT TRBJ1-1 NA TRBV5-8 14 TRBD1
CASSYFMTGLSSPLHF TGTGCCAGCAGTTACTTTATGACAGGGTTAAGTTCACCCCTCCACTTT TRBJ1-6 NA TRBV6-5 16 TRBD1
CASSERGSYGYTF TGCGCCAGCAGTGAAAGGGGAAGCTATGGCTACACCTTC TRBJ1-2 few TRBV10-1 13 NA
CASSRSGQWSYEQYF TGTGCCAGCAGCCGTAGCGGGCAATGGTCCTACGAGCAGTACTTC TRBJ2-7 NA TRBV7-8 15 TRBD2
CASSFSGDQPQHF TGTGCCAGCAGTTTCTCCGGAGATCAGCCCCAGCATTTT TRBJ1-5 NA TRBV12-3/TRBV12-4 13 NA
CASSPQPTGMISYEQYF TGTGCCAGCAGCCCTCAACCGACAGGGATGATCTCCTACGAGCAGTACTTC TRBJ2-7 NA TRBV7-6 17 TRBD1
CASSQRQGLYGYTF TGTGCCAGCAGCCAAAGACAGGGGCTCTATGGCTACACCTTC TRBJ1-2 once TRBV4-2 14 TRBD1
CAISDPRTGDYGYTF TGTGCCATCAGTGATCCAAGGACAGGGGATTATGGCTACACCTTC TRBJ1-2 NA TRBV10-3 15 TRBD1
CSAGHSRWETQYF TGCAGCGCCGGACACTCCCGATGGGAGACCCAGTACTTC TRBJ2-5 NA TRBV29-1 13 NA
CASSLTLQGGTEAFF TGTGCCAGCAGCTTAACCCTACAGGGCGGCACTGAAGCTTTCTTT TRBJ1-1 once TRBV7-2 15 NA
CASSTTGGVADTQYF TGTGCCAGCTCCACTACCGGGGGGGTGGCAGATACGCAGTATTTT TRBJ2-3 NA TRBV6-1 15 TRBD2
CASSPDRGRGTQYF TGTGCCAGCAGCCCGGACAGGGGCCGGGGTACGCAGTATTTT TRBJ2-3 NA TRBV6-5 14 TRBD1
CASSPGGADAFYNEQFF TGTGCCAGCAGCCCAGGTGGCGCAGATGCCTTCTACAATGAGCAGTTCTTC TRBJ2-1 NA TRBV7-6 17 NA
CASSNGQGADETQYF TGCGCCAGCAGCAACGGACAGGGGGCGGACGAGACCCAGTACTTC TRBJ2-5 NA TRBV5-1 15 TRBD1
CASSQGEADPVYGYTF TGCGCCAGCAGCCAAGGAGAGGCAGATCCAGTCTATGGCTACACCTTC TRBJ1-2 NA TRBV4-1 16 NA
CASSKTGGLGGTDTQYF TGTGCCAGCTCGAAGACAGGGGGTTTGGGTGGCACAGATACGCAGTATTTT TRBJ2-3 NA TRBV18 17 TRBD1
CASSLGQGSYGYTF TGTGCCAGCAGCTTGGGACAGGGAAGCTATGGCTACACCTTC TRBJ1-2 NA TRBV5-6 14 TRBD1
CASSHESLSRGYEQYF TGTGCCAGCAGCCACGAGTCCTTGTCCAGGGGTTACGAGCAGTACTTC TRBJ2-7 NA TRBV3-1/TRBV3-2 16 NA
CASSPGRVGELFF TGTGCCAGCAGCCCAGGCAGGGTCGGGGAGCTGTTTTTT TRBJ2-2 NA TRBV11-2 13 NA
CASSAGQGVTLETQYF TGTGCCAGCAGCGCGGGACAGGGTGTTACTTTAGAGACCCAGTACTTC TRBJ2-5 few TRBV7-8 16 TRBD1
CASSWTWGQTNEKLFF TGTGCCAGCAGCTGGACTTGGGGGCAGACTAATGAAAAACTGTTTTTT TRBJ1-4 NA TRBV5-8 16 NA
CASSQVYGEKLFF TGTGCCAGCAGCCAAGTCTACGGTGAAAAACTGTTTTTT TRBJ1-4 NA TRBV14 13 NA
CSHISPAGGHGYTF TGCAGCCACATATCACCGGCGGGGGGCCATGGCTACACCTTC TRBJ1-2 few TRBV29-1 14 NA
CASIKGTGSRLGTEAFF TGTGCCAGCATCAAGGGGACAGGTTCCCGACTTGGCACTGAAGCTTTCTTT TRBJ1-1 NA TRBV7-2 17 TRBD1
CASSVVGLTTQPQHF TGTGCCAGCAGTGTGGTAGGACTCACTACACAGCCCCAGCATTTT TRBJ1-5 NA TRBV2 15 NA
CASSSDRALHQPQHF TGTGCCAGTAGTTCGGACAGGGCCCTTCATCAGCCCCAGCATTTT TRBJ1-5 NA TRBV19 15 TRBD1
CASSPWEGWVVEQYF TGTGCCAGCTCCCCCTGGGAGGGGTGGGTCGTCGAGCAGTACTTC TRBJ2-7 NA TRBV18 15 TRBD2
CATSVQRGDRDSGANVLTF TGTGCCACCAGTGTCCAACGTGGGGACAGGGATTCTGGGGCCAACGTCCTGACTTTC TRBJ2-6 NA TRBV24-1 19 TRBD1
CAISDSAPEAGIYGYTF TGTGCCATCAGTGATTCAGCCCCGGAGGCGGGGATCTATGGCTACACCTTC TRBJ1-2 NA TRBV10-3 17 NA
CASSQAGAREQFF TGTGCCAGCAGCCAGGCAGGGGCTCGGGAGCAGTTCTTC TRBJ2-1 NA TRBV7-9 13 NA
CAWSVQSGKETQYF TGTGCCTGGAGTGTACAGAGCGGGAAAGAGACCCAGTACTTC TRBJ2-5 NA TRBV30 14 TRBD2
CSVVRGAYEQYF TGCAGCGTTGTCAGGGGGGCCTACGAGCAGTACTTC TRBJ2-7 NA TRBV29-1 12 NA
CATSRGGGASGSPLHF TGTGCCACCAGCAGAGGAGGAGGAGCATCAGGTTCACCCCTCCACTTT TRBJ1-6 NA TRBV15 16 NA
CASSLARPDLSGNTIYF TGTGCCAGCAGCTTAGCCAGGCCAGATCTCTCTGGAAACACCATATATTTT TRBJ1-3 NA TRBV7-9 17 NA
CASSNRQFSLNYGYTF TGTGCCAGTAGTAACCGACAGTTTTCTCTTAACTATGGCTACACCTTC TRBJ1-2 NA TRBV19 16 NA
CASSQGDRGSGANVLTF TGTGCCAGCAGCCAAGGGGACAGGGGGTCTGGGGCCAACGTCCTGACTTTC TRBJ2-6 NA TRBV4-2 17 TRBD1